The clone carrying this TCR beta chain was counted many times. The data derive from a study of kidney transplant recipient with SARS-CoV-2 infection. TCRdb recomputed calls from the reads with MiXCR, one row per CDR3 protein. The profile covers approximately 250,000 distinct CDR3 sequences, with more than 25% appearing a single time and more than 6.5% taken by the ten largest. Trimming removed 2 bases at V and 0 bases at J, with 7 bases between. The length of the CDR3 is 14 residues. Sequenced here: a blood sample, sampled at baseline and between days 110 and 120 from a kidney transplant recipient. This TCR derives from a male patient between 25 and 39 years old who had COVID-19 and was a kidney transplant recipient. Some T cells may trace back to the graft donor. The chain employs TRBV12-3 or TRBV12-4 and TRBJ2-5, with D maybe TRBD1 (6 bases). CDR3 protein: CASSLSGDQETQYF. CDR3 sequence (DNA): TGTGCCAGCAGTTTATCAGGGGACCAAGAGACCCAGTACTTC.